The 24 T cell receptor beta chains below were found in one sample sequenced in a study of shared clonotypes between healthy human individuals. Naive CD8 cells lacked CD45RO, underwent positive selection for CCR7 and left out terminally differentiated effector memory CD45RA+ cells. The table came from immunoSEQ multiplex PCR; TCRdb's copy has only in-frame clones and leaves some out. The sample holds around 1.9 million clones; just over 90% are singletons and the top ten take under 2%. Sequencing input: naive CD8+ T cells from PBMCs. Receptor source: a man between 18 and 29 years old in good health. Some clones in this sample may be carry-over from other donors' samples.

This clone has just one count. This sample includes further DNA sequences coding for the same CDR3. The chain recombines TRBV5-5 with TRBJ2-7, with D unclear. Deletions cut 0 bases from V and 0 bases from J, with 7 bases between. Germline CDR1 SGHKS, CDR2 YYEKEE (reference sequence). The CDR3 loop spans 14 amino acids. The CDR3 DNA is TGTGCCAGCAGCTTGGGAGGAGCCTCCTACGAGCAGTACTTC. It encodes CASSLGGASYEQYF.

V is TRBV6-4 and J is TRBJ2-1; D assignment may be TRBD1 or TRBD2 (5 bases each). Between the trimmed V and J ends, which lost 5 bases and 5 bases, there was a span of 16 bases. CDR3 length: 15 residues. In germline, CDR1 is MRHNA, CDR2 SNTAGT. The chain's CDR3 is CASSQVPGPDNEQFF. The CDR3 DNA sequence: TGTGCCAGCAGTCAAGTCCCGGGACCCGACAATGAGCAGTTCTTC.

The CDR3 spells CASSSHRMDLGKQYF. CDR3 DNA sequence: TGTGCCAGCAGTTCTCATAGAATGGACCTCGGTAAGCAGTACTTC. This sequence joins TRBV6-5 and TRBJ2-7; no clear D gene. Germline-derived CDR1 and CDR2 are MNHEY and SVGAGI. CDR3 size: 15 residues. The V gene lost 4 bases and the J gene lost 8 bases, with 21 bases spanning the gap.

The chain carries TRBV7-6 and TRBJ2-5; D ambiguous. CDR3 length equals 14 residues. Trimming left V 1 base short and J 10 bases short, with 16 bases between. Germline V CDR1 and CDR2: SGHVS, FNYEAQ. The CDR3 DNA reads TGTGCCAGCAGCTTAGGCAGTGCCAAGAGAGACCAGTACTTC. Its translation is CASSLGSAKRDQYF.

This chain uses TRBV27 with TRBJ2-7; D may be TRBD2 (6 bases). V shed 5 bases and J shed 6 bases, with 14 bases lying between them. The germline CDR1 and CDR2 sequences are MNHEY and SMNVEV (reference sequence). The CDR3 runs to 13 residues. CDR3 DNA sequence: TGTGCCAGCAGTCCCCACGGGACTGTCGAGCAGTACTTC. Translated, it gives CASSPHGTVEQYF.

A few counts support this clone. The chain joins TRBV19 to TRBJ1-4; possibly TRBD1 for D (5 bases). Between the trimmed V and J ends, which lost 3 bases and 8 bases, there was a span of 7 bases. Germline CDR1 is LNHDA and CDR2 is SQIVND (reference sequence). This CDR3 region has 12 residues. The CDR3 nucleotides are TGTGCCAGTAGTATCGGGACCGAAAAACTGTTTTTT. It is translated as CASSIGTEKLFF.

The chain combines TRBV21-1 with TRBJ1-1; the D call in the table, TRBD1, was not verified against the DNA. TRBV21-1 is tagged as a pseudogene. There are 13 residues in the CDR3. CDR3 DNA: TGTGCCAGCAGCAAAGCGGGGCGTGTCCTCGCTTTCTTT. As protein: CASSKAGRVLAFF.

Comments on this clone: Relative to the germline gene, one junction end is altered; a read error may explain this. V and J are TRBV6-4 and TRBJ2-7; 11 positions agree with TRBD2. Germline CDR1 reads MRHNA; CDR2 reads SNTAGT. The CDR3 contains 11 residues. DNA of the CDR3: TGTGCCACCACGACTAGCGGGAATTATCGCTTC. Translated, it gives CATTTSGNYRF.

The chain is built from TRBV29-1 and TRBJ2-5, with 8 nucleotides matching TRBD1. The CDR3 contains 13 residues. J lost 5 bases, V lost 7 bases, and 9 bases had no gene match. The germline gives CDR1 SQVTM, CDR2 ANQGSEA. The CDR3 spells CSAMAGGQETQYF. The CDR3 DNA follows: TGCAGCGCCATGGCAGGGGGCCAGGAGACCCAGTACTTC.

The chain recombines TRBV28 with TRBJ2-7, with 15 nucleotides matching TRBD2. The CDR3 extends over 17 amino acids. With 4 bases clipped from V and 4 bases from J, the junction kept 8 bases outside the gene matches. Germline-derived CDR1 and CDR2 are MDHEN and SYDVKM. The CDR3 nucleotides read TGTGCCAGCAGTTCCAGGACTAGCGGGAGGGTGGGATACGAGCAGTACTTC. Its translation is CASSSRTSGRVGYEQYF. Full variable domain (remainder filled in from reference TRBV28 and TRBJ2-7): DVKVTQSSRYLVKRTGEKVFLECVQDMDHENMFWYRQDPGLGLRLIYFSYDVKMKEKGDIPEGYSVSREKKERFSLILESASTNQTSMYLCASSSRTSGRVGYEQYFGPGTRLTVT.

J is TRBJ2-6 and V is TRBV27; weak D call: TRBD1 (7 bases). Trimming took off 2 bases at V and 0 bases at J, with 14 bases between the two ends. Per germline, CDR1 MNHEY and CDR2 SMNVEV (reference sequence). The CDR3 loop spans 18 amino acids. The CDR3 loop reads CASSLGGGGFSGANVLTF. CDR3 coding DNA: TGTGCCAGCAGTTTAGGCGGAGGGGGCTTCTCTGGGGCCAACGTCCTGACTTTC.

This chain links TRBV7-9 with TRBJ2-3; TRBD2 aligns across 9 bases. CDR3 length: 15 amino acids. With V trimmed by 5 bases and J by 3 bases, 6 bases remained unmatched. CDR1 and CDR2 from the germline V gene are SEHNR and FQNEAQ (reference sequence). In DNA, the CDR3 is TGTGCCAGCAGCATAATAGCGGGAGTGACAGATACGCAGTATTTT. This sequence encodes CASSIIAGVTDTQYF. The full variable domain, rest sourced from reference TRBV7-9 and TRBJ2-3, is DTGVSQNPRHKITKRGQNVTFRCDPISEHNRLYWYRQTLGQGPEFLTYFQNEAQLEKSRLLSDRFSAERPKGSFSTLEIQRTEQGDSAMYLCASSIIAGVTDTQYFGPGTRLTVL.

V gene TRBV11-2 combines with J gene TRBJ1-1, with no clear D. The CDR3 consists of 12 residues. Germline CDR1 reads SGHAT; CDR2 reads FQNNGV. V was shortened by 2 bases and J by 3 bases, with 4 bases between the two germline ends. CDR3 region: CASSLKYTEAFF. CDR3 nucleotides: TGTGCCAGCAGCTTAAAGTACACTGAAGCTTTCTTT.

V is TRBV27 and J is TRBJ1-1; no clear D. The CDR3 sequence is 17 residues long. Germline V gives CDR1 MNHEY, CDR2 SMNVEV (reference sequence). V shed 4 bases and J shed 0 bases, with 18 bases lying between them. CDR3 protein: CASSSLRPQTLNTEAFF. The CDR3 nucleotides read TGTGCCAGCAGTTCCCTTAGACCACAGACTCTGAACACTGAAGCTTTCTTT.

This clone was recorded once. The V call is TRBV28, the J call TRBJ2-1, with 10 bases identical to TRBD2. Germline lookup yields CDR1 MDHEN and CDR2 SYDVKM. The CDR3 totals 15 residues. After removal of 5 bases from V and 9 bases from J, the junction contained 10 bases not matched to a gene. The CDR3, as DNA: TGTGCCAGCAGTCTACAGCGGGAGGGGTTAGCTGAGCAGTTCTTC. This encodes CASSLQREGLAEQFF.

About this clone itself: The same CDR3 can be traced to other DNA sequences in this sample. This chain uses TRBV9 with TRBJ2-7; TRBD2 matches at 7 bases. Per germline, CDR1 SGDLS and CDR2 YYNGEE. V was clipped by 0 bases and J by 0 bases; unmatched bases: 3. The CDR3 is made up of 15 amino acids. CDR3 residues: CASSVGGGYSYEQYF. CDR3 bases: TGTGCCAGCAGCGTAGGCGGGGGTTACTCCTACGAGCAGTACTTC.

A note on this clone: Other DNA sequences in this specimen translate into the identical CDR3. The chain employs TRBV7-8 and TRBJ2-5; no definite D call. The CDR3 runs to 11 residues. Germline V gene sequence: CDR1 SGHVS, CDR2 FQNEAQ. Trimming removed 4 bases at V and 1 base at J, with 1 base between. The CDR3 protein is CASSSQETQYF. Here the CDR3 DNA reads TGTGCCAGCAGCTCCCAAGAGACCCAGTACTTC.

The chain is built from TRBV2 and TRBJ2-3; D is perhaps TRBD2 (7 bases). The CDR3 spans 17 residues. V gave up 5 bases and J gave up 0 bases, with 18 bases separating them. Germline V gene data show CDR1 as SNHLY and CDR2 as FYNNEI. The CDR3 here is CASSPTVGRGSTDTQYF. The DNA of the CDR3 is TGTGCCAGCAGTCCTACCGTAGGGAGGGGGAGCACAGATACGCAGTATTTT.

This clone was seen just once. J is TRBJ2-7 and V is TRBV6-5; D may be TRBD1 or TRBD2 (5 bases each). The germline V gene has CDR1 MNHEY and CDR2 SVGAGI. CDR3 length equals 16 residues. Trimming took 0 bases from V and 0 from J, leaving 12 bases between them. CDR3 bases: TGTGCCAGCAGTTACTCGAGTGGGACGCACTCCTACGAGCAGTACTTC. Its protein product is CASSYSSGTHSYEQYF.

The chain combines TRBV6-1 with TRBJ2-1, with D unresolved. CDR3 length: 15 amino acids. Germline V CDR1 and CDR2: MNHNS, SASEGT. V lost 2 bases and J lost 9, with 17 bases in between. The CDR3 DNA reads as TGTGCCAGCAGTGAATTACTGTTCAAAGGTACTGAGCAGTTCTTC. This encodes CASSELLFKGTEQFF.

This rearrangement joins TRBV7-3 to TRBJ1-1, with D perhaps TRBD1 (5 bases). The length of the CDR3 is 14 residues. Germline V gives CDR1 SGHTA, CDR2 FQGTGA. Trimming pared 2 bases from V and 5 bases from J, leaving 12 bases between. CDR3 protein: CASSLLSRGTEAFF. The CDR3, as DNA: TGTGCCAGCAGCTTACTTTCAAGGGGTACTGAAGCTTTCTTT.

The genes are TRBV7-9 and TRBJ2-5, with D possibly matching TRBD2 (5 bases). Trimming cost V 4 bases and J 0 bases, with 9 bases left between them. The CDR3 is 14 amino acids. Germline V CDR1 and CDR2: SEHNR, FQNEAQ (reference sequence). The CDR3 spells CASSSPGNQETQYF. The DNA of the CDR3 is TGTGCCAGCAGCTCGCCCGGGAACCAAGAGACCCAGTACTTC.

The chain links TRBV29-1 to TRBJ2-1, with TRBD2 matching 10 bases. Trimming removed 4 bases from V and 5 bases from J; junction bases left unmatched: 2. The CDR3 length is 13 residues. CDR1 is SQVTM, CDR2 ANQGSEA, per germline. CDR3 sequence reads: CSVGLAGDNEQFF. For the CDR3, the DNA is TGCAGCGTTGGGCTAGCGGGAGACAATGAGCAGTTCTTC.

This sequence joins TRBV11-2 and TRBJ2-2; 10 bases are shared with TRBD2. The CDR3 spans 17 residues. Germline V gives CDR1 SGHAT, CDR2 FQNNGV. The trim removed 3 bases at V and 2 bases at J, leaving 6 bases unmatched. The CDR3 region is CASSFPSGRINTGELFF. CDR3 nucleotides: TGTGCCAGCAGCTTCCCTAGCGGGAGAATAAACACCGGGGAGCTGTTTTTT. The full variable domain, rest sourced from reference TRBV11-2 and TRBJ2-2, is EAGVAQSPRYKIIEKRQSVAFWCNPISGHATLYWYQQILGQGPKLLIQFQNNGVVDDSQLPKDRFSAERLKGVDSTLKIQPAKLEDSAVYLCASSFPSGRINTGELFFGEGSRLTVL.